These 12 T cell receptor beta chains came from one sample sequenced in a study of T-cell reconstitution after alpha-beta-depleted transplantation in children. Library preparation (for TCRbeta) was performed with unique molecular identifiers. Each CDR3 protein is one row after TCRdb ran MiXCR on the PCR reads. The repertoire holds 600,000 to 700,000 distinct CDR3 sequences, with around a sixth as singletons. The material sequenced was PBMCs from the stem cell graft donor, taken from the stem cell graft. All receptors derive from a human donor who donated a stem cell graft to a child with acute myeloid leukemia.

This clonotype occurred many times. The chain employs TRBV12-3 or TRBV12-4 and TRBJ2-1; D unclear. The CDR3 length is 15 residues. Trimming took 7 bases from V and 6 from J, leaving 19 bases between them. Written as DNA, the CDR3 is TGTGCCAGCATAGACCGGGCCCAACTCATCAATGAGCAGTTCTTC. Its protein product is CASIDRAQLINEQFF.

The chain couples TRBV15 to TRBJ1-2; TRBD1 matches at 9 bases. Germline V lookup: CDR1 LNHNV, CDR2 YYDKDF (reference sequence). This CDR3 has 15 amino acids. Losses at the gene ends were 1 base for V and 4 bases for J; bases not matched to a gene: 4. The CDR3 region is CATSRAGGQGYGYTF. The DNA of the CDR3 is TGTGCCACCAGCAGAGCTGGGGGACAGGGCTATGGCTACACCTTC.

This clonotype was detected many times. J is TRBJ2-1 and V is TRBV15; D assignment may be TRBD1 or TRBD2 (5 bases each). The CDR3 sequence is 15 residues long. CDR1 is LNHNV and CDR2 is YYDKDF in the germline V gene (reference sequence). With 5 bases removed from V and 4 bases from J, the gap between germline ends came to 15 bases. CDR3 sequence (DNA): TGTGCCACCAGCGGTGCCGGGACCCCTTACAATGAGCAGTTCTTC. Translated, it gives CATSGAGTPYNEQFF. Variable domain in full (rest from reference TRBV15 and TRBJ2-1): DAMVIQNPRYQVTQFGKPVTLSCSQTLNHNVMYWYQQKSSQAPKLLFHYYDKDFNNEADTPDNFQSRRPNTSFCFLDIRSPGLGDTAMYLCATSGAGTPYNEQFFGPGTRLTVL.

This clonotype showed up many times. This rearrangement joins TRBV20-1 to TRBJ2-1; a weak D match, TRBD2 (6 bases). Germline CDR1 is DFQATT and CDR2 is SNEGSKA (reference sequence). V lost 0 bases, J lost 8 bases, and 17 bases lay in between. The CDR3 runs to 15 residues. CDR3 loop: CSARDQTSRRHEQFF. The CDR3 DNA reads TGCAGTGCTAGAGATCAAACTAGCAGGAGGCATGAGCAGTTCTTC.

This clonotype was seen at least ten times. The chain uses TRBV20-1 and TRBJ2-1, with 13 bases identical to TRBD2. Trimming took 5 bases from V and 9 from J; bases not matched to a gene: 19. Per the germline V gene, CDR1 is DFQATT and CDR2 is SNEGSKA (reference sequence). The CDR3 is made up of 18 amino acids. CDR3 sequence (DNA): TGCAGTGCTCCCCGGACTAGCGGGGGCCCCCTTGGTCGCGGTGAGCAGTTCTTC. Residues: CSAPRTSGGPLGRGEQFF.

This clonotype occurred many times. This chain joins TRBV20-1 and TRBJ2-7; 13 nucleotides align to TRBD2. This CDR3 has 13 residues. Germline CDR1 and CDR2: DFQATT and SNEGSKA (reference sequence). Trimming removed 6 bases from V and 10 bases from J; junction bases left unmatched: 9. The CDR3 spells CSAQTSGGFRQYF. The CDR3 coding sequence is TGCAGTGCGCAGACTAGCGGGGGGTTTCGTCAGTACTTC.

This clonotype occurred a few times. Germline is not matched at one junction end, which may reflect a read error. The chain uses TRBV7-9 and TRBJ2-7, with TRBD1 matching over 7 bases. The CDR3 is 13 amino acids. Germline V gene data show CDR1 as SEHNR and CDR2 as FQNEAQ (reference sequence). CDR3 sequence reads: CASSLAAWDSLSF. The CDR3 DNA sequence: TGTGCCAGCAGCTTAGCGGCGTGGGACAGCCTGAGCTTC.

The chain carries TRBV6-1 and TRBJ1-1, with 10 bases lining up with TRBD1. V shed 10 bases, J shed 4 bases, and the junction held 12 bases outside the gene matches. Germline CDR1 reads MNHNS; CDR2 reads SASEGT. The CDR3 has 15 residues. In DNA, the CDR3 is TGTGCCACAAGAAAGACAGGGGGCGCGAGCACTGAAGCTTTCTTT. The encoded protein is CATRKTGGASTEAFF.

Many counts were recorded for this clonotype. The V and J genes are TRBV20-1 and TRBJ2-5, with 8 bases identical to TRBD1. V lost 6 bases, J lost 5 bases, and 8 bases stayed unmatched. CDR1 DFQATT and CDR2 SNEGSKA come from the germline V gene (reference sequence). This CDR3 has 13 amino acids. CDR3 bases: TGCAGTGCAGATGGGACAGGAGGGGAGACCCAGTACTTC. Translation gives CSADGTGGETQYF.

The table lists this clonotype with a few counts. V usage is TRBV5-1 and J usage is TRBJ2-3; D remains unclear. Germline V lookup: CDR1 SGHRS, CDR2 YFSETQ. This CDR3 has 11 residues. V lost 7 bases to trimming and J lost 4 bases, with 7 bases between them. This CDR3 reads CASGDADTQYF. CDR3 DNA: TGCGCCAGCGGGGATGCAGATACGCAGTATTTT.

In regard to this clonotype: This may be a read error: a much more frequent sequence differs by one nucleotide. The chain links TRBV6-1 to TRBJ2-2; D perhaps matches TRBD2 (5 bases). This CDR3 is built from 14 residues. CDR1 and CDR2 from the germline V gene are MNHNS and SASEGT. The CDR3 spells CASRRVSNTGEPFF. CDR3 DNA sequence: TGTGCCAGCAGAAGGGTATCAAACACCGGGGAGCCGTTTTTT.

Ten or more counts support this clonotype. This chain joins TRBV20-1 and TRBJ2-5; TRBD2 agrees at 11 bases. V dropped 6 bases and J dropped 6; count of bases not matched to a gene: 6. Germline lookup yields CDR1 DFQATT and CDR2 SNEGSKA (reference sequence). The CDR3 totals 13 residues. The CDR3 protein is CSARLAGRQTQYF. CDR3 nucleotide sequence: TGCAGTGCCAGACTAGCGGGGAGGCAGACCCAGTACTTC.